This T cell receptor beta chain appears in the sequencing data of a study of OX40 agonist ivuxolimab in advanced cancers. Study as a whole: Ivuxolimab is an agonistic anti-OX40 (CD134) antibody, and patients were treated with it. At 65% to 85% male, the cohort had a mean age of 60 years, ranging from about 20 to 80.

The assay was immunoSEQ multiplex PCR, and TCRdb's table has in-frame clones only and misses some. The top ten hold approximately 2% of the sample, which has roughly 60,000 clones, roughly 80% seen once. The ends lost 0 bases at V and 1 base at J; junction bases unmatched: 0. Looked up from germline, CDR1 is SGHRS and CDR2 is YFSETQ. The CDR3 has 16 residues. The source is an adult with an advanced solid tumor such as melanoma, head and neck, liver or kidney cancer. The specimen was CD4+ or CD8+ T cells sorted from blood, collected in a trial of the OX40 agonist ivuxolimab. The V call is TRBV5-1, the J call TRBJ2-3; 12 bases agree with TRBD2. In DNA form, the CDR3 reads TGCGCCAGCAGCTTGGGACTAGCGGGGGGCACAGATACGCAGTATTTT. This sequence encodes CASSLGLAGGTDTQYF.